The sequence of this T cell receptor beta chain was determined in a study of beta chain features in type 1 diabetes. Every bit of the isolated RNA underwent reverse transcription, so sequencing read expressed TCRB transcripts. The method was immunoSEQ multiplex PCR; TCRdb's version includes in-frame clones alone and lacks a portion of them. Of around 330,000 clones listed, roughly 11% are singletons. The study's findings and limits: The similarity of naive, central memory and Treg TCRB repertoires appeared greater among patients than among healthy donors.

For this clone: Its antigen remains unknown.

The CDR3 covers 15 residues. Trimming at V came to 5 bases and at J to 2 bases, leaving 5 bases not matched to a gene. Per the germline V gene, CDR1 is MDHEN and CDR2 is SYDVKM. Sorting produced populations that all topped 95% purity. Sequencing was done on a sample of naive CD4+ T cells from blood. The sequence was obtained from a woman aged 25 to 39 in good health. The rearrangement uses TRBV28 and TRBJ2-2; 7 bases agree with TRBD2. DNA of the CDR3: TGTGCCAGCAGTCCCTTGGGACTAAACACCGGGGAGCTGTTTTTT. This sequence encodes CASSPLGLNTGELFF.